Following are 5 T cell receptor beta chains from one sample sequenced in a study of cytomegalovirus exposure and HLA in healthy donors. The study ran its PCR with 60 Vbeta and 13 Jbeta primers. Here immunoSEQ multiplex PCR was the method, and the copy in TCRdb shows in-frame clones only, minus some. The data contain some 200,000 clones, more than 85% of them seen just once; the ten biggest clones take up 0.2% to 0.3%. Sequencing used PBMCs. The receptors shown here come from a girl in the first two years of life in good health and CMV-seronegative.

V is TRBV29-1 and J is TRBJ2-1; the match to TRBD2 covers 7 bases. Trimming cost V 7 bases and J 3 bases; bases outside gene matches: 6. The CDR3 is 13 amino acids. Germline V gives CDR1 SQVTM, CDR2 ANQGSEA. CDR3 protein: CSARTSIYNEQFF. CDR3 coding DNA: TGCAGCGCCCGGACTAGTATCTACAATGAGCAGTTCTTC.

This rearrangement joins TRBV6-5 to TRBJ2-3; D is uncertain. V was shortened by 8 bases and J by 5 bases, with 2 bases between the two germline ends. This CDR3 has 9 amino acids. Germline assignment: CDR1 MNHEY and CDR2 SVGAGI. The CDR3 protein is CASQDTQYF. In DNA form, the CDR3 reads TGTGCCAGCCAAGATACGCAGTATTTT.

V and J are TRBV30 and TRBJ1-1; D may be TRBD1 (5 bases). The CDR3 spans 14 residues. Germline CDR1 and CDR2: GTSNPN and SVGIG (reference sequence). V lost 2 bases and J 0 bases, leaving 10 bases between the germline ends. CDR3 coding DNA: TGTGCCTGGAGTCCGGGACTCCTGAACACTGAAGCTTTCTTT. It specifies CAWSPGLLNTEAFF.

The gene calls are TRBV7-9 and TRBJ2-1; 7 nucleotides line up with TRBD2. Per the germline V gene, CDR1 is SEHNR and CDR2 is FQNEAQ (reference sequence). This CDR3 is built from 14 residues. Trimming took 5 bases from V and 4 from J; bases not matched to a gene: 5. The CDR3 here is CASSIRLAYNEQFF. CDR3 sequence (DNA): TGTGCCAGCAGCATCCGACTAGCATACAATGAGCAGTTCTTC.

The V call is TRBV4-1, the J call TRBJ1-4, with a tentative D call TRBD1 (5 bases). With 5 bases removed from V and 0 bases from J, the gap between germline ends came to 13 bases. The CDR3 length is 16 residues. CDR1 and CDR2 (germline): MGHRA, YSYEKL. CDR3 in DNA: TGCGCCAGCAGCTACCGACAGCGAGCAACTAATGAAAAACTGTTTTTT. It specifies CASSYRQRATNEKLFF.